This passage covers 25 T cell receptor beta chains from one sample sequenced in a study of CD8 T cells in Susac syndrome. The RNA input was about 0.5 to 1 ug, and it was reverse transcribed with random hexamers. TCRdb passed the immunoSEQ multiplex PCR reads through MiXCR, listing each CDR3 protein once. The sample has 50,000 to 55,000 distinct CDR3 sequences; approximately 95% are singletons. The sequencing sample was made of CD8+ T cells from PBMCs. These receptors were taken from a human donor with Susac syndrome.

This clonotype is a singleton in its sample. The chain couples TRBV29-1 to TRBJ2-3, with 8 positions matching TRBD1. Germline CDR1 and CDR2: SQVTM and ANQGSEA. The CDR3 runs to 15 residues. With 7 bases clipped from V and 0 bases from J, the junction kept 9 bases outside the gene matches. The CDR3 DNA sequence: TGCAGCGCCGACAGGGGTGGTGCTAGCACAGATACGCAGTATTTT. It translates to CSADRGGASTDTQYF.

This chain links TRBV3-1 with TRBJ2-7; perhaps TRBD1 as D (5 bases). The CDR3 is 15 amino acids. Germline V gene lookup returns CDR1 LGHDT and CDR2 YNNKEL (reference sequence). The germline V and J ends were trimmed by 4 bases and 6 bases, with 19 bases remaining between them. CDR3 sequence reads: CASSLRTSLTAEQYF. In DNA form, the CDR3 reads TGTGCCAGCAGCCTTCGGACATCACTCACTGCCGAGCAGTACTTC.

This chain joins TRBV20-1 and TRBJ1-1; no firm D call. The CDR3 has 14 amino acids. The germline CDR1 and CDR2 sequences are DFQATT and SNEGSKA (reference sequence). Trimming stripped 3 bases from V and 0 bases from J, with 11 bases between. The CDR3 protein is CSASHPYLNTEAFF. The CDR3 DNA reads TGCAGTGCTAGTCATCCATATCTGAACACTGAAGCTTTCTTT.

The rearrangement uses TRBV4-3 and TRBJ1-2; D uncertain. Germline V CDR1 and CDR2: LGHNA, YSLEER. V dropped 0 bases and J dropped 2 bases, with 7 bases sitting between them. This CDR3 contains 14 residues. The CDR3 bases are TGCGCCAGCAGCCAAGATCGGCAAAACTATGGCTACACCTTC. Translating it yields CASSQDRQNYGYTF.

The chain recombines TRBV7-9 with TRBJ2-7; possibly TRBD1 or TRBD2 for D (5 bases each). The V gene's germline CDR1 is SEHNR and CDR2 FQNEAQ (reference sequence). The CDR3 is made up of 12 amino acids. Trimming shortened V by 4 bases and J by 2 bases, and 6 bases separated the two germline ends. Here the CDR3 reads CASSSGPYEQYF. The CDR3 DNA reads as TGTGCCAGCAGCTCGGGACCCTACGAGCAGTACTTC. The entire variable domain, with the rest obtained from reference TRBV7-9 and TRBJ2-7, is as follows: DTGVSQNPRHKITKRGQNVTFRCDPISEHNRLYWYRQTLGQGPEFLTYFQNEAQLEKSRLLSDRFSAERPKGSFSTLEIQRTEQGDSAMYLCASSSGPYEQYFGPGTRLTVT.

The V and J genes are TRBV5-4 and TRBJ2-7; a weak D match, TRBD2 (5 bases). V was shortened by 0 bases and J by 5 bases, with 15 bases between the two germline ends. The CDR3 has 15 amino acids. Germline V gene lookup returns CDR1 SGHNT and CDR2 YYREEE (reference sequence). CDR3 DNA: TGTGCCAGCAGCTTGGCCGGCTGGGGAGACGACGAGCAGTACTTC. As protein: CASSLAGWGDDEQYF.

The V call is TRBV24-1, the J call TRBJ2-3; 9 nucleotides match TRBD1. Trimming removed 3 bases from V and 4 bases from J; junction bases left unmatched: 7. The CDR3 is 16 residues long. Germline CDR1 reads KGHDR; CDR2 reads SFDVKD. CDR3 nucleotide sequence: TGTGCCACCAGTGATCCACGGACAGGGGTGGCAGATACGCAGTATTTT. This codes for CATSDPRTGVADTQYF.

This clonotype was recorded once. The chain is built from TRBV28 and TRBJ2-3; 7 bases are a match to TRBD1. The CDR3 sequence is 18 residues long. In germline, CDR1 is MDHEN, CDR2 SYDVKM. V shed 5 bases and J 1 base; nucleotides not matched to a gene: 15. CDR3 residues: CASSQTSTTGMGTDTQYF. CDR3 DNA: TGTGCCAGCAGTCAAACCTCAACGACAGGGATGGGCACAGATACGCAGTATTTT.

J is TRBJ2-1 and V is TRBV13, with D tentatively TRBD1 (6 bases). Germline CDR1 PRHDT, CDR2 FYEKMQ (reference sequence). V lost 1 base and J lost 9, with 13 bases in between. This CDR3 contains 14 residues. CDR3 region: CASSLAGRQAEQFF. The CDR3 nucleotides are TGTGCCAGCAGCTTAGCGGGCAGACAGGCTGAGCAGTTCTTC.

The chain employs TRBV7-2 and TRBJ2-7; 12 positions agree with TRBD2. The V segment lost 5 bases and the J segment 0 bases; nucleotides outside the gene matches: 14. The CDR3 length is 19 residues. CDR1 and CDR2 from the germline V gene are SGHTA and FQGNSA. CDR3 DNA: TGTGCCAGCAGCGCCCTGGGTATAGGGACTAGCGGGCGCTCCTACGAGCAGTACTTC. It specifies CASSALGIGTSGRSYEQYF.

This rearrangement joins TRBV9 to TRBJ1-1; D gene uncertain. The germline CDR1 and CDR2 sequences are SGDLS and YYNGEE. The V and J ends lost 4 bases and 12 bases respectively, with 22 bases between them. The CDR3 extends over 14 amino acids. Here the CDR3 DNA reads TGTGCCAGCAGCAATATACGGACGGCCCATATTCCTTTCTTT. As protein: CASSNIRTAHIPFF.

V usage is TRBV5-1 and J usage is TRBJ1-5; perhaps TRBD1 as D (5 bases). Trimming shortened V by 3 bases and J by 6 bases, and 10 bases separated the two germline ends. The germline gives CDR1 SGHRS, CDR2 YFSETQ. The CDR3 runs 13 residues. DNA of the CDR3: TGCGCCAGCAGCTATAGTGGGGGTCAGCCCCAGCATTTT. This codes for CASSYSGGQPQHF.

This clonotype was seen only once. CDR3 residues: CASSVEPGGGNEQFF. The CDR3 coding sequence is TGTGCCAGCAGCGTAGAGCCAGGGGGCGGGAATGAGCAGTTCTTC. The chain employs TRBV9 and TRBJ2-1, with 8 bases fitting TRBD1. The CDR3 has 15 amino acids. The germline V gene encodes CDR1 SGDLS and CDR2 YYNGEE. V gave up 0 bases and J gave up 7 bases; unmatched junction bases: 6.

The chain carries TRBV28 and TRBJ2-5; 7 nucleotides line up with TRBD2. The CDR3 runs to 15 residues. Germline V gene sequence: CDR1 MDHEN, CDR2 SYDVKM. V was pared by 2 bases and J by 5 bases, with 8 bases of the junction left unmatched. CDR3 region: CASSLTGTIGETQYF. The CDR3, as DNA: TGTGCCAGCAGTTTAACGGGGACTATCGGGGAGACCCAGTACTTC.

CDR3 protein: CASSQAASGGYEQYF. The CDR3 DNA reads as TGTGCCAGCAGCCAAGCGGCTAGCGGGGGGTACGAGCAGTACTTC. This sequence joins TRBV3-1 and TRBJ2-7; 11 bases fit TRBD2. Germline V gene sequence: CDR1 LGHDT, CDR2 YNNKEL (reference sequence). This CDR3 has 15 amino acids. Unmatched junction bases numbered 3, after V lost 1 base and J lost 4 bases.

This chain uses TRBV11-2 with TRBJ2-3; tentatively, D is TRBD2 (5 bases). Germline-derived CDR1 and CDR2 are SGHAT and FQNNGV. V lost 9 bases to trimming and J lost 2 bases, with 18 bases between them. The CDR3 has 15 amino acids. CDR3 loop: CARESTRGPTDTQYF. CDR3 sequence (DNA): TGTGCCAGGGAATCAACTAGAGGTCCCACAGATACGCAGTATTTT. Based on the CDR3 plus reference TRBV11-2 and TRBJ2-3, the full variable domain is EAGVAQSPRYKIIEKRQSVAFWCNPISGHATLYWYQQILGQGPKLLIQFQNNGVVDDSQLPKDRFSAERLKGVDSTLKIQPAKLEDSAVYLCARESTRGPTDTQYFGPGTRLTVL.

The CDR3: CASSIGTVANYGYTF. CDR3 DNA sequence: TGTGCCAGCAGCATCGGGACAGTAGCTAACTATGGCTACACCTTC. The chain joins TRBV7-2 to TRBJ1-2; 7 nucleotides line up with TRBD1. This CDR3 is 15 amino acids long. Germline values: CDR1 SGHTA, CDR2 FQGNSA. With V trimmed by 5 bases and J by 0 bases, 6 bases remained unmatched. Filled out from reference TRBV7-2 and TRBJ1-2, the complete variable domain reads GAGVSQSPSNKVTEKGKDVELRCDPISGHTALYWYRQSLGQGLEFLIYFQGNSAPDKSGLPSDRFSAERTGGSVSTLTIQRTQQEDSAVYLCASSIGTVANYGYTFGSGTRLTVV.

The chain links TRBV28 to TRBJ1-1; 9 bases are a match to TRBD1. The CDR3 has 15 amino acids. The V gene's germline CDR1 is MDHEN and CDR2 SYDVKM. J was trimmed by 4 bases and V by 4 bases; bases with no gene match: 7. The CDR3 is CASSSGTGIGTEAFF. In nucleotides, the CDR3 is TGTGCCAGCAGTTCAGGGACAGGGATAGGCACTGAAGCTTTCTTT. The full variable domain, rest sourced from reference TRBV28 and TRBJ1-1, is DVKVTQSSRYLVKRTGEKVFLECVQDMDHENMFWYRQDPGLGLRLIYFSYDVKMKEKGDIPEGYSVSREKKERFSLILESASTNQTSMYLCASSSGTGIGTEAFFGQGTRLTVV.

The chain carries TRBV29-1 and TRBJ2-6; D is unresolved. The CDR3 has 17 residues. Germline V gene lookup returns CDR1 SQVTM and CDR2 ANQGSEA. Trimming left V 4 bases short and J 0 bases short, with 16 bases between. The CDR3 here is CSVVQPAKSSGANVLTF. The CDR3 bases are TGCAGCGTTGTCCAGCCCGCAAAAAGCTCTGGGGCCAACGTCCTGACTTTC.

The J gene is TRBJ1-2, the V gene TRBV9; D is perhaps TRBD1 (5 bases). The germline gives CDR1 SGDLS, CDR2 YYNGEE. V lost 3 bases and J 3 bases, leaving 9 bases between the germline ends. The CDR3 spans 13 residues. The CDR3 region has the DNA TGTGCCAGCAGCGGGTGGGGGGACTATGGCTACACCTTC. Encoded protein: CASSGWGDYGYTF.

V is TRBV20-1 and J is TRBJ1-5, with D unclear. Germline CDR1 and CDR2: DFQATT and SNEGSKA (reference sequence). This CDR3 is built from 15 residues. With 0 bases removed from V and 1 base from J, the gap between germline ends came to 10 bases. The CDR3 DNA follows: TGCAGTGCTAGAGATTCGATGGCCAGCAATCAGCCCCAGCATTTT. This gives the protein CSARDSMASNQPQHF.

The V gene is TRBV11-2, the J gene TRBJ2-5; D gene ambiguous. The CDR3 totals 14 residues. V was pared by 0 bases and J by 4 bases, with 9 bases between. CDR1 is SGHAT, CDR2 FQNNGV, per germline. CDR3 residues: CASSLEASLETQYF. The DNA of the CDR3 is TGTGCCAGCAGCTTAGAAGCCTCCTTAGAGACCCAGTACTTC.

This clonotype appeared a few times. The V call is TRBV9, the J call TRBJ1-6; TRBD1 matches at 8 bases. In germline, CDR1 is SGDLS, CDR2 YYNGEE. The CDR3 is 14 amino acids. J lost 7 bases, V lost 5 bases, and 5 bases had no gene match. CDR3: CASSSGTGNSPLHF. The CDR3, as DNA: TGTGCCAGCAGTTCCGGGACAGGAAATTCACCCCTCCACTTT. The variable domain in full, with the rest retrieved from reference TRBV9 and TRBJ1-6, is DSGVTQTPKHLITATGQRVTLRCSPRSGDLSVYWYQQSLDQGLQFLIQYYNGEERAKGNILERFSAQQFPDLHSELNLSSLELGDSALYFCASSSGTGNSPLHFGNGTRLTVT.

The chain joins TRBV13 to TRBJ2-7; 10 bases match TRBD2. With V trimmed by 3 bases and J by 4 bases, 6 bases remained unmatched. Germline values: CDR1 PRHDT, CDR2 FYEKMQ (reference sequence). This CDR3 is 15 amino acids long. In DNA, the CDR3 is TGTGCCAGCAGCTTTCCTAGCGGGGGACATTACGAGCAGTACTTC. It codes for CASSFPSGGHYEQYF.

The rearrangement joins TRBV20-1 to TRBJ2-1; the D gene is possibly TRBD1 (5 bases). In germline, CDR1 is DFQATT, CDR2 SNEGSKA (reference sequence). This CDR3 is built from 15 residues. Trimming removed 4 bases at V and 0 bases at J, with 13 bases between. The CDR3 DNA is TGCAGTGCTAAACGTAGACAGAGCTCCTACAATGAGCAGTTCTTC. Protein product: CSAKRRQSSYNEQFF.